Following are 28 T cell receptor beta chains from one sample sequenced in a study of T cells expressing NK-cell markers. From the 5' RACE reads, TCRdb lists one entry per CDR3 protein and no DNA. This repertoire includes about 190,000 distinct CDR3 sequences. The source material was blood T cells: a sorted CD56 or NKG2C T cell subset, CD4+ or CD8+ T cells, or bulk PBMC T cells (not recorded which). These receptors were taken from a man aged 18 to 69 in good health.

The chain has TRBV12-3 or TRBV12-4 and TRBJ2-7; the TRBD2 assignment by TCRdb is unverifiable without DNA. The CDR3 runs to 16 residues. The CDR3 protein is CASSNTGPTIGYEQYF.

The chain is built from TRBV24-1 and TRBJ2-1. This CDR3 contains 13 residues. Germline CDR1 is KGHDR and CDR2 is SFDVKD. The CDR3 reads CATSDLYYNEQFF.

The chain uses TRBV6-2 or TRBV6-3 and TRBJ1-2. Germline V gene sequence: CDR1 MNHEY, CDR2 SVGEGT. CDR3 size: 14 residues. CDR3 in amino acids: CASRVGVSLDGYTF.

V is TRBV29-1 and J is TRBJ2-3. This CDR3 is built from 13 residues. The germline gives CDR1 SQVTM, CDR2 ANQGSEA. The CDR3 protein is CSVDGTSTDTQYF.

The V call is TRBV29-1, the J call TRBJ2-7; TCRdb outputs TRBD2, but without DNA this stays unchecked. CDR1 and CDR2 (germline): SQVTM, ANQGSEA. The CDR3 has 14 amino acids. CDR3 protein: CSVEAGEGVTGQYF.

CDR3 protein: CASKGASYNEQFF. The genes are TRBV6-1 and TRBJ2-1; TCRdb selects TRBD1, and the lack of DNA leaves this call unchecked. The CDR3 length is 13 residues. Germline V gene lookup returns CDR1 MNHNS and CDR2 SASEGT.

V and J are TRBV12-3 or TRBV12-4 and TRBJ2-1; TCRdb outputs TRBD2, but without DNA this stays unchecked. The CDR3 has 16 residues. CDR3 in amino acids: CASSLPSGAVVNEQFF.

This chain joins TRBV28 and TRBJ2-2; TCRdb reports TRBD2, a call that lacks DNA to check it against. In germline, CDR1 is MDHEN, CDR2 SYDVKM. There are 16 residues in the CDR3. The CDR3 loop is CASNQLAGENTGELFF. The variable domain in full, completed from reference TRBV28 and TRBJ2-2, reads DVKVTQSSRYLVKRTGEKVFLECVQDMDHENMFWYRQDPGLGLRLIYFSYDVKMKEKGDIPEGYSVSREKKERFSLILESASTNQTSMYLCASNQLAGENTGELFFGEGSRLTVL.

The chain recombines TRBV4-2 with TRBJ1-6. This CDR3 has 17 residues. Per the germline V gene, CDR1 is LGHNA and CDR2 is YNFKEQ. The CDR3 loop reads CASSQDNRDSYNSPLHF.

The V gene is TRBV11-1, the J gene TRBJ2-1. The germline V gene has CDR1 SGHAT and CDR2 FQDESV (reference sequence). The CDR3 consists of 14 residues. The CDR3 here is CASSSSSSYNEQFF.

The genes are TRBV7-9 and TRBJ2-5; lacking DNA, the TRBD1 call made by TCRdb goes unchecked. The CDR3 consists of 14 residues. Germline CDR1 SEHNR, CDR2 FQNEAQ (reference sequence). The CDR3: CASSNLGAGETQYF.

J is TRBJ2-7 and V is TRBV7-4; no DNA is available, so the TRBD1 call from TCRdb remains unchecked. CDR3 size: 15 residues. From germline, CDR1 is SGHVT and CDR2 SQSDAQ. CDR3 amino acids: CASSLWGGAPYEQYF.

This chain links TRBV27 with TRBJ2-1; no DNA is available, so the TRBD1 call from TCRdb remains unchecked. The length of the CDR3 is 15 residues. The V gene's germline CDR1 is MNHEY and CDR2 SMNVEV (reference sequence). CDR3 sequence reads: CASSLYQGRIDEQFF.

This rearrangement joins TRBV14 to TRBJ1-2. The CDR3 has 16 amino acids. Germline CDR1 reads SGHDN; CDR2 reads FVKESK. The CDR3 is CASSQEDGGTLDGYTF. Full variable domain (remainder filled in from reference TRBV14 and TRBJ1-2): EAGVTQFPSHSVIEKGQTVTLRCDPISGHDNLYWYRRVMGKEIKFLLHFVKESKQDESGMPNNRFLAERTGGTYSTLKVQPAELEDSGVYFCASSQEDGGTLDGYTFGSGTRLTVV.

The chain uses TRBV11-3 and TRBJ1-1. This CDR3 has 16 amino acids. Germline assignment: CDR1 SGHNT and CDR2 YENEEA. The chain's CDR3 is CASSLGEGRVNTEAFF.

This sequence joins TRBV2 and TRBJ2-1; as DNA is missing, the TRBD2 call by TCRdb cannot be tested. The CDR3 contains 17 residues. Germline V gene lookup returns CDR1 SNHLY and CDR2 FYNNEI. The CDR3 region is CASSSSTSGGFDNEQFF.

This CDR3 is CASSATPGGVLYGYTF. V is TRBV7-9 and J is TRBJ1-2; with no DNA, the TCRdb D assignment of TRBD1 cannot be verified. Germline V lookup: CDR1 SEHNR, CDR2 FQNEAQ (reference sequence). The CDR3 totals 16 residues.

The chain couples TRBV9 to TRBJ1-1; TCRdb's assignment of TRBD1 cannot be checked, as there is no DNA. The CDR3 sequence is 15 residues long. The germline CDR1 and CDR2 sequences are SGDLS and YYNGEE. Here the CDR3 reads CASSVDVQVNTEAFF.

The rearrangement uses TRBV9 and TRBJ1-1; TCRdb gives TRBD1 as the D gene, but with no DNA this cannot be confirmed. This CDR3 contains 14 residues. Germline V lookup: CDR1 SGDLS, CDR2 YYNGEE. CDR3 sequence: CASSVGGQGAEAFF.

V gene TRBV4-2 combines with J gene TRBJ1-5; the D call from TCRdb, TRBD1, cannot be confirmed without DNA. The CDR3 totals 15 residues. Germline-derived CDR1 and CDR2 are LGHNA and YNFKEQ. CDR3 loop: CASSQGQGVSQPQHF.

The chain combines TRBV29-1 with TRBJ2-6; TCRdb's D gene call, TRBD1, goes unchecked for lack of DNA. Germline V gives CDR1 SQVTM, CDR2 ANQGSEA. CDR3 length equals 19 residues. CDR3 in amino acids: CSVEEFGGTGGSGANVLTF.

The CDR3: CASSPMGGNTIYF. This chain links TRBV7-8 with TRBJ1-3. The CDR3 runs to 13 residues. Germline V gene lookup returns CDR1 SGHVS and CDR2 FQNEAQ.

V gene TRBV2 combines with J gene TRBJ2-1. Germline V gene sequence: CDR1 SNHLY, CDR2 FYNNEI. CDR3 length: 12 residues. CDR3 residues: CASKDERDEQFF. Variable domain in full (rest from reference TRBV2 and TRBJ2-1): EPEVTQTPSHQVTQMGQEVILRCVPISNHLYFYWYRQILGQKVEFLVSFYNNEISEKSEIFDDQFSVERPDGSNFTLKIRSTKLEDSAMYFCASKDERDEQFFGPGTRLTVL.

The chain uses TRBV7-8 and TRBJ2-5. The CDR3 contains 13 residues. Germline V gives CDR1 SGHVS, CDR2 FQNEAQ. The CDR3 is CASSLHLKETQYF.

The V call is TRBV6-1, the J call TRBJ1-2; TCRdb returns TRBD1, unconfirmable since there is no DNA. The CDR3 is made up of 17 amino acids. Germline V gene data show CDR1 as MNHNS and CDR2 as SASEGT. The CDR3 reads CASSANPGHHPLYGYTF.

The chain recombines TRBV7-7 with TRBJ2-5; the TRBD1 assignment by TCRdb is unverifiable without DNA. Germline V gene sequence: CDR1 SSHAT, CDR2 FNYEAQ (reference sequence). The CDR3 spans 15 residues. The CDR3 region is CASSRMMDRGETQYF.

This chain uses TRBV7-9 with TRBJ2-5; the TRBD2 assignment by TCRdb is unverifiable without DNA. The germline V gene has CDR1 SEHNR and CDR2 FQNEAQ (reference sequence). The CDR3 sequence is 15 residues long. CDR3 residues: CASSQQTGIQETQYF.

The chain carries TRBV4-2 and TRBJ2-3; TCRdb's D gene call, TRBD2, goes unchecked for lack of DNA. Per germline, CDR1 LGHNA and CDR2 YNFKEQ. CDR3 length: 17 amino acids. CDR3 sequence: CASSQDSRGGLTDTQYF.